Sequencing of this T cell receptor (beta chain) was carried out in a study of Tregs in tolerant kidney transplant recipients. Study results and caveats: Activated donor B cell expansion appeared to reveal the most relevant donor-specific TCRbeta repertoire. Validation in larger populations is needed because few patients were studied.

Some clones are missing from TCRdb's copy, which holds only in-frame ones; the method was immunoSEQ multiplex PCR. Of more than 90,000 clones in the sample, about 90% were seen once. This clone showed up just once. What it binds is not known. Trimming took off 8 bases at V and 1 base at J, with 20 bases between the two ends. The CDR3 consists of 16 residues. Germline V gene lookup returns CDR1 LNHDA and CDR2 SQIVND (reference sequence). CD4+CD25+CD127- Tregs, CD4+CD25- non-Tregs, CD4 and CD8 cells were sorted. This TCR came from a human donor in good health. This rearrangement joins TRBV19 to TRBJ1-1; D remains ambiguous. Sequenced material: CD4+ T cells from blood. CDR3 protein: CASRRRSERGNTEAFF. The CDR3 DNA sequence: TGTGCCAGTCGACGCAGATCAGAACGTGGGAACACTGAAGCTTTCTTT.